This T cell receptor beta chain was identified during a study of siplizumab effects on memory and regulatory T cells. Study information: Either no drug or siplizumab at approximately 1 ug/mL was used in mixed lymphocyte reactions that were paired. Regarding the study as a whole: No more than a minor fraction of alloreactive clones could be traced back to unstimulated subsets.

The CDR3 extends over 14 amino acids. Germline lookup yields CDR1 MDHEN and CDR2 SYDVKM. V lost 8 bases and J lost 1, with 14 bases in between. The cells of the mixed lymphocyte reaction underwent a roughly 6-day coculture at 37°C. CFSE-labelled responders and Violet Dye-labelled stimulators, both PBMCs, were mixed 1:1. On this clone itself: Antigen specificity is unknown.

Assay used: immunoSEQ multiplex PCR; TCRdb lists only in-frame clones, some missing. The sample records about 18,000 clones, roughly 40% being singletons. The gene calls are TRBV28 and TRBJ1-1, with D maybe TRBD1 (5 bases). Material: CFSE-low (dividing) CD4+ T cells sorted from an allogeneic mixed lymphocyte reaction. This receptor was identified in a human donor in good health; the cells came from an allogeneic mixed lymphocyte reaction. Some clones in this sample may be carry-over from other donors' samples. The CDR3 protein is CASVEWGPNTEAFF. The CDR3 nucleotides are TGTGCCAGCGTAGAGTGGGGACCGAACACTGAAGCTTTCTTT.